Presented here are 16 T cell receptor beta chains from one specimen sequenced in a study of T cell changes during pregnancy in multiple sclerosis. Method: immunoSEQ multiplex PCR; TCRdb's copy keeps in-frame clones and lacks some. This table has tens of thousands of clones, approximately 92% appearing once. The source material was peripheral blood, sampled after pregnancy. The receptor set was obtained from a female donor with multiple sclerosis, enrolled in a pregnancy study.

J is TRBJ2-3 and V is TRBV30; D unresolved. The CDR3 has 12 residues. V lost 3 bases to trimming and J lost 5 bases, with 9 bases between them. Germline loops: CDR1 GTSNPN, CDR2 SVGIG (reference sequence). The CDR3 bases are TGTGCCTGGAGACCAATGAGAGATACGCAGTATTTT. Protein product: CAWRPMRDTQYF.

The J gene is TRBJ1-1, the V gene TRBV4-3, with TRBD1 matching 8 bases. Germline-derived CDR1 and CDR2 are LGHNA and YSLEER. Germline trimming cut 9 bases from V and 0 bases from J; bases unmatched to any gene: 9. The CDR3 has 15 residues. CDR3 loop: CASKDRVLVNTEAFF. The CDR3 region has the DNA TGCGCCAGTAAGGACAGGGTCCTAGTGAACACTGAAGCTTTCTTT.

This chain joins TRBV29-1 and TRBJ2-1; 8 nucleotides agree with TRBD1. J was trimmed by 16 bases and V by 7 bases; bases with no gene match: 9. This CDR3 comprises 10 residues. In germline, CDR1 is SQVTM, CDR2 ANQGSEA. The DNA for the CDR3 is TGCAGCGCTATGACAGGGGACCCTTTCTTC. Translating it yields CSAMTGDPFF.

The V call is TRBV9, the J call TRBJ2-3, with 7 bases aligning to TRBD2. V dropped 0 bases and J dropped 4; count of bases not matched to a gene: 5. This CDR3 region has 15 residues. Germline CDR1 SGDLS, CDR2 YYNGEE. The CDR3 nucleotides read TGTGCCAGCAGCGTAGTTGAGGGAGGGGCAGATACGCAGTATTTT. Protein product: CASSVVEGGADTQYF.

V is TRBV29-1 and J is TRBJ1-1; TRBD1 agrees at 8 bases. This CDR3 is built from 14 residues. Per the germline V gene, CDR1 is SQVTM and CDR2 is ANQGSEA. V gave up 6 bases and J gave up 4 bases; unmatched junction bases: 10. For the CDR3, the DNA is TGCAGCGTGGCAACATCAGGGGGCATCACTGAAGCTTTCTTT. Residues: CSVATSGGITEAFF.

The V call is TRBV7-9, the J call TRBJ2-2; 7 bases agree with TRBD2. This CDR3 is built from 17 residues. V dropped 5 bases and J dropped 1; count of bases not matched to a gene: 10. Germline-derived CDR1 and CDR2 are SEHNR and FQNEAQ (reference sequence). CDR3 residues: CASSPSRGGGNTGELFF. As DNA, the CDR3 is TGTGCCAGCAGCCCCTCCAGAGGCGGGGGGAACACCGGGGAGCTGTTTTTT. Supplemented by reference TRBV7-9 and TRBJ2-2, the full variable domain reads DTGVSQNPRHKITKRGQNVTFRCDPISEHNRLYWYRQTLGQGPEFLTYFQNEAQLEKSRLLSDRFSAERPKGSFSTLEIQRTEQGDSAMYLCASSPSRGGGNTGELFFGEGSRLTVL.

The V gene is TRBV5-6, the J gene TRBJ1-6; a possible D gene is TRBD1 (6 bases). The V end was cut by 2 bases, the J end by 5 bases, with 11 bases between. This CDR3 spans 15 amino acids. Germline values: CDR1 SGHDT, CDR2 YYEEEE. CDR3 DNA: TGTGCCAGCAGCTTTCTACAGGGTGATAATTCACCCCTCCACTTT. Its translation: CASSFLQGDNSPLHF.

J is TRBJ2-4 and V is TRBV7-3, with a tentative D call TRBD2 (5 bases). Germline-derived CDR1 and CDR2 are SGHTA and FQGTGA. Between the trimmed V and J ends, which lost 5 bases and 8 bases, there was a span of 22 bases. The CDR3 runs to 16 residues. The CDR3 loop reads CASSPLPRGLVDIQYF. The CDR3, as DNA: TGTGCCAGCAGCCCGCTTCCAAGAGGGTTGGTCGACATTCAGTACTTC.

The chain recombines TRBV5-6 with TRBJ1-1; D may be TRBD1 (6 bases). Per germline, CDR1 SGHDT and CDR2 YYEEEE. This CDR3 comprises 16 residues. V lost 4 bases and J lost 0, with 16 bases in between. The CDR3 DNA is TGTGCCAGCAGCCCCCCGGACAGCCTCTTGAACACTGAAGCTTTCTTT. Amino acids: CASSPPDSLLNTEAFF.

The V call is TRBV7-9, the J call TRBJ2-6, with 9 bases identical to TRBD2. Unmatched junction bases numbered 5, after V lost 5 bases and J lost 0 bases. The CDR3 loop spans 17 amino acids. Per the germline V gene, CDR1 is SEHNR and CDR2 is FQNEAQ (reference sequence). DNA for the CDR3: TGTGCCAGCAGCCTACTAGCGGGTTCCTCTGGGGCCAACGTCCTGACTTTC. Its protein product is CASSLLAGSSGANVLTF.

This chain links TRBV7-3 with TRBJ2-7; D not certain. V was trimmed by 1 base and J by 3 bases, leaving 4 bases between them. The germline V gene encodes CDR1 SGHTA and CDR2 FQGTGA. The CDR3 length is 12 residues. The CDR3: CASSLNGYEQYF. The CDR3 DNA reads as TGTGCCAGCAGCTTAAACGGCTACGAGCAGTACTTC.

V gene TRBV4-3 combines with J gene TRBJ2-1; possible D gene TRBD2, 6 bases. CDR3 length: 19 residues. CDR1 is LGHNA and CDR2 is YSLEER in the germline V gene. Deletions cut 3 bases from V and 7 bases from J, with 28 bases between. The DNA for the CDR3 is TGCGCCAGCAGCCATGGGTGGCAGGGCAGGCGGACTACTACAAATGAGCAGTTCTTC. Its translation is CASSHGWQGRRTTTNEQFF.

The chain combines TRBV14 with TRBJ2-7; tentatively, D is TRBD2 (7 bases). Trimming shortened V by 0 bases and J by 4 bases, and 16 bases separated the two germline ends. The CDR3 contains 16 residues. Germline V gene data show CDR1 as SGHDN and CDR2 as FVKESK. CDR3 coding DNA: TGTGCCAGCAGCCAAGATCCGGCGGGGGCATGGTACGAGCAGTACTTC. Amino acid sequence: CASSQDPAGAWYEQYF.

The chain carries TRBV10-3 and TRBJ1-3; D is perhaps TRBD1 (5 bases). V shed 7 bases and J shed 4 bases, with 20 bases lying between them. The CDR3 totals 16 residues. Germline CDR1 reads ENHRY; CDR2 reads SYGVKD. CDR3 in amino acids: CAIIKDTPRDGNTIYF. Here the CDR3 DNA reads TGTGCCATCATAAAGGACACGCCAAGAGACGGAAACACCATATATTTT.

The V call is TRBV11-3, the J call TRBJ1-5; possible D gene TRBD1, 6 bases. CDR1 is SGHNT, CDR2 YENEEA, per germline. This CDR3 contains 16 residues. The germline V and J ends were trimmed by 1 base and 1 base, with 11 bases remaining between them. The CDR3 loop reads CASSLGGGPSNQPQHF. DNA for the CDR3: TGTGCCAGCAGCTTAGGCGGGGGGCCGAGCAATCAGCCCCAGCATTTT.

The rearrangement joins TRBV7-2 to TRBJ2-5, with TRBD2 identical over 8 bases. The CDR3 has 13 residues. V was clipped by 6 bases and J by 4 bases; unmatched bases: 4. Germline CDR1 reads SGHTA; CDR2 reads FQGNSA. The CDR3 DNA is TGTGCCAGCAGATTCAGCGGGGGAGAGACCCAGTACTTC. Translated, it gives CASRFSGGETQYF. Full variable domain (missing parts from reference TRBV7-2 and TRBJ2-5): GAGVSQSPSNKVTEKGKDVELRCDPISGHTALYWYRQSLGQGLEFLIYFQGNSAPDKSGLPSDRFSAERTGGSVSTLTIQRTQQEDSAVYLCASRFSGGETQYFGPGTRLLVL.